Sequencing of this T cell receptor (beta chain) was carried out in a study of regulatory T cells in long-lasting Graves disease. Across the study: Graves' patients (newly diagnosed) had been on antithyroid drugs under 3 months.

This clonotype has ten or more counts. The antigen remains undetermined. According to the study, TCR beta libraries were built with iRepertoire HTBI primers and CDR3-region Arm-PCR. MiXCR, applied by TCRdb to the multiplex PCR reads, yields one record per CDR3 protein. The sample consists of 350,000 to 400,000 distinct CDR3 sequences, 15% to 19% of them appearing once. Study-wide results and limits: No thyroid tissue was studied; the work used peripheral blood only. TRBV28, TRBJ1-2 and TRBJ2-5 emerged as the favored segments in persistent disease.

Time point noted: newly diagnosed GD, antithyroid drugs for less than 3 months. The TCR library used RNA extracted from PBMCs. Under American Thyroid Association guidelines, Graves' disease was diagnosed. The CDR3 loop spans 13 amino acids. Per the germline V gene, CDR1 is MNHEY and CDR2 is SMNVEV (reference sequence). The trim removed 10 bases at V and 2 bases at J, leaving 3 bases unmatched. This specimen was peripheral blood mononuclear cells (PBMCs), taken at new diagnosis, from a patient treated with antithyroid drugs. The chain links TRBV27 to TRBJ1-4; 8 bases are a match to TRBD1. The sequence was collected from a female donor with Graves disease. CDR3 DNA sequence: TGTGCCACCCGGACAGGGACTAATGAAAAACTGTTTTTT. This gives the protein CATRTGTNEKLFF. Supplemented by reference TRBV27 and TRBJ1-4, the full variable domain reads EAQVTQNPRYLITVTGKKLTVTCSQNMNHEYMSWYRQDPGLGLRQIYYSMNVEVTDKGDVPEGYKVSRKEKRNFPLILESPSPNQTSLYFCATRTGTNEKLFFGSGTQLSVL.